The T cell receptor beta chain described here comes from a study of T-cell reconstitution after alpha-beta-depleted transplantation in children. The TCRbeta library was prepared with unique molecular identifiers. TCRdb called the PCR reads again in MiXCR, with one record for every CDR3 protein. This table has under 250,000 distinct CDR3 sequences, more than 20% appearing once. Germline trimming cut 7 bases from V and 4 bases from J; bases unmatched to any gene: 10. CDR3 size: 14 residues. Germline V lookup: CDR1 DFQATT, CDR2 SNEGSKA (reference sequence). V is TRBV20-1 and J is TRBJ2-3, with 8 bases lining up with TRBD1. This TCR derives from a female patient under 10 years old who had a stem cell transplant for congenital amegakaryocytic thrombocytopenia, so the T cells may come from the graft donor. The sequencing here drew on PBMCs, mostly from graft donor cells, taken 360 days after TCRalphabeta/CD19-depleted stem cell transplant. Written as DNA, the CDR3 is TGCAGTGTCGGGAGCAGGGGGCAGGCAGATACGCAGTATTTT. It translates to CSVGSRGQADTQYF.